This T cell receptor (beta chain) is drawn from a study of cytomegalovirus exposure and HLA in healthy donors. Germline V gene lookup returns CDR1 MNHEY and CDR2 SMNVEV (reference sequence). The CDR3 covers 14 residues. The V gene lost 4 bases and the J gene lost 2 bases, with 9 bases spanning the gap. The PCR ran on 60 Vbeta and 13 Jbeta primers. Profiled with immunoSEQ multiplex PCR; TCRdb holds only in-frame clones, not every one. The sample includes some 100,000 clones, approximately 85% of them seen just once. The chain links TRBV27 to TRBJ1-5; the D gene is possibly TRBD1 (6 bases). Input material: PBMCs. The clonotype was recovered from a man aged 25-45 years in good health and CMV-seronegative. The CDR3 region has the DNA TGTGCCAGCAGTTGGGCAGGGGGCAATCAGCCCCAGCATTTT. It encodes CASSWAGGNQPQHF.